The present T cell receptor (beta chain) was sequenced within a study of cytomegalovirus exposure and HLA in healthy donors. At the level of the study: HLA-typed donors contributed 65 million to 85 million unique TCRs, which were held in an early data release. Study-wide points: From TCR beta sequences, most subjects' HLA-A and HLA-B alleles were reportedly predicted accurately. Overall, approximately 150 TCR beta chains were annotated as cytomegalovirus-associated. Confirmation in vitro established that three CMV-associated chains were specific for CMV antigens.

To note about this clone: Its antigen is not known.

Trimming at V came to 1 base and at J to 4 bases, leaving 5 bases not matched to a gene. This CDR3 has 14 amino acids. The V gene's germline CDR1 is SGDLS and CDR2 YYNGEE. The PCR used 60 Vbeta and 13 Jbeta primers. The protocol was immunoSEQ multiplex PCR, while the TCRdb copy is restricted to in-frame clones and leaves out a portion. The table records about 100,000 clones, about 75% of them present only once. The sample comprised PBMCs. The rearrangement links TRBV9 to TRBJ2-7; 7 positions agree with TRBD1. The source is a man in his forties in good health and CMV-seropositive. CDR3 sequence: CASSVTDRPYEQYF. The CDR3, as DNA: TGTGCCAGCAGCGTAACGGACAGGCCGTACGAGCAGTACTTC.